The 31 T cell receptor beta chains given below trace back to one sample, sequenced in a study of T cell responses to AZD1222 COVID-19 vaccine. Only in-frame clones appear in the TCRdb table, and some are missing; sequencing was by immunoSEQ multiplex PCR. The repertoire holds about 150,000 clones, with around 85% as singletons. Sample: peripheral blood, taken on day 0 of AZD1222 vaccination. These receptor sequences come from an adult in good health.

The chain links TRBV7-8 to TRBJ2-7; the match to TRBD2 covers 7 bases. The V gene end was trimmed by 5 bases and the J gene end by 0 bases; junction bases not matched to a gene: 7. CDR3 length: 15 amino acids. The germline gives CDR1 SGHVS, CDR2 FQNEAQ. CDR3 amino acids: CASSRVGGGSYEQYF. CDR3 DNA sequence: TGTGCCAGCAGCCGAGTGGGGGGGGGCTCCTACGAGCAGTACTTC.

The chain couples TRBV11-2 to TRBJ2-7; D call uncertain. Trimming removed 3 bases from V and 4 bases from J, with 7 bases in between. The CDR3 is 12 residues long. CDR1 SGHAT and CDR2 FQNNGV come from the germline V gene. The chain's CDR3 is CASSLNGYEQYF. The DNA of the CDR3 is TGTGCCAGCAGCTTGAACGGTTACGAGCAGTACTTC.

V and J are TRBV24-1 and TRBJ2-1; D is uncertain. Germline V gene lookup returns CDR1 KGHDR and CDR2 SFDVKD. The CDR3 consists of 15 residues. With 12 bases removed from V and 8 bases from J, the gap between germline ends came to 25 bases. The CDR3 spells CAAYPETRLVDEQFF. CDR3 sequence (DNA): TGTGCCGCTTACCCGGAGACAAGATTGGTGGATGAGCAGTTCTTC.

The chain recombines TRBV18 with TRBJ1-2, with 7 bases that match TRBD1. V lost 5 bases to trimming and J lost 6 bases; unmatched junction nucleotides: 12. The germline V gene encodes CDR1 KGHSH and CDR2 LQKENI. The CDR3 totals 15 residues. The CDR3 here is CASSSQIDRDDGYTF. As DNA, the CDR3 is TGTGCCAGCTCATCCCAGATCGACAGGGATGATGGCTACACCTTC.

This clone appeared once. In DNA form, the CDR3 reads TGTGCCTGGAGCCCGGGTTCAGGGAGTAAGACCCAGTACTTC. This sequence encodes CAWSPGSGSKTQYF. The chain uses TRBV30 and TRBJ2-5, with D tentatively TRBD1 or TRBD2 (5 bases each). CDR3 size: 14 residues. The V and J ends lost 3 bases and 6 bases respectively, with 17 bases between them. The germline CDR1 and CDR2 sequences are GTSNPN and SVGIG (reference sequence).

The chain employs TRBV14 and TRBJ1-3; D is unclear. Trimming stripped 1 base from V and 3 bases from J, with 1 base between. The CDR3 extends over 12 amino acids. CDR1 is SGHDN, CDR2 FVKESK, per germline. The CDR3 reads CASSQVGNTIYF. CDR3 DNA sequence: TGTGCCAGCAGCCAAGTTGGAAACACCATATATTTT.

The rearrangement uses TRBV5-1 and TRBJ1-1; D is perhaps TRBD1 (6 bases). This CDR3 spans 14 amino acids. Germline V CDR1 and CDR2: SGHRS, YFSETQ. With 6 bases removed from V and 1 base from J, the gap between germline ends came to 13 bases. CDR3 sequence (DNA): TGCGCCAGCACCCCGGGACATACGAACACTGAAGCTTTCTTT. Protein: CASTPGHTNTEAFF.

This clone appeared once. J is TRBJ1-1 and V is TRBV19; 7 nucleotides line up with TRBD1. This CDR3 contains 16 residues. From germline, CDR1 is LNHDA and CDR2 SQIVND (reference sequence). V lost 2 bases to trimming and J lost 5 bases; unmatched junction nucleotides: 11. DNA of the CDR3: TGTGCCAGTAGTATATTCCAAGACAGGGTAGGAACTGAAGCTTTCTTT. This encodes CASSIFQDRVGTEAFF.

V gene TRBV27 combines with J gene TRBJ2-7; D possibly corresponds to TRBD2 (5 bases). This CDR3 has 13 amino acids. The V and J ends lost 6 bases and 4 bases respectively, with 13 bases between them. The V gene's germline CDR1 is MNHEY and CDR2 SMNVEV (reference sequence). The CDR3 DNA is TGTGCCAGCAGCCTACGGGAAGAGTACGAGCAGTACTTC. Its protein is CASSLREEYEQYF.

This chain connects TRBV19 to TRBJ2-1; 10 bases line up with TRBD2. V lost 3 bases to trimming and J lost 6 bases; unmatched junction nucleotides: 5. The CDR3 is made up of 15 amino acids. From germline, CDR1 is LNHDA and CDR2 SQIVND (reference sequence). The CDR3 DNA is TGTGCCAGTAGTATTGGCCTAGCGGGAGTCAATGAGCAGTTCTTC. This encodes CASSIGLAGVNEQFF.

This chain links TRBV6-5 with TRBJ1-3; D gene ambiguous. The CDR3 runs 14 residues. Germline V gene lookup returns CDR1 MNHEY and CDR2 SVGAGI. V was shortened by 10 bases and J by 1 base, with 14 bases between the two germline ends. CDR3 DNA: TGTGCCACTCTTGAACTGGGATCTGGAAACACCATATATTTT. Translation: CATLELGSGNTIYF.

This clone was observed a handful of times. The chain uses TRBV5-6 and TRBJ2-5; the D is unclear. V lost 1 base, J lost 5 bases, and 12 bases lay in between. This CDR3 is built from 14 residues. CDR1 SGHDT and CDR2 YYEEEE come from the germline V gene. CDR3 amino acids: CASSLIPTPETQYF. In DNA form, the CDR3 reads TGTGCCAGCAGCTTGATCCCCACCCCGGAGACCCAGTACTTC.

V is TRBV10-3 and J is TRBJ1-1; D gene ambiguous. The V end lost 3 bases, the J end lost 2 bases, and 16 bases lay between the germline ends. Per germline, CDR1 ENHRY and CDR2 SYGVKD. This CDR3 spans 16 amino acids. CDR3 region: CAISEGWGSVNTEAFF. CDR3 nucleotide sequence: TGTGCCATCAGTGAAGGGTGGGGATCGGTAAACACTGAAGCTTTCTTT.

The chain links TRBV6-5 to TRBJ2-4; D could derive from TRBD1 or TRBD2 (6 bases each). This CDR3 has 14 residues. The ends were cut back, 2 bases at V and 8 bases at J, with 13 bases in the middle. CDR1 is MNHEY, CDR2 SVGAGI, per germline. The chain's CDR3 is CASSYRGARDIQYF. The CDR3 DNA follows: TGTGCCAGCAGTTACAGGGGGGCGAGGGACATTCAGTACTTC.

The rearrangement links TRBV5-1 to TRBJ1-1; 9 bases match TRBD1. Germline-derived CDR1 and CDR2 are SGHRS and YFSETQ. V dropped 4 bases and J dropped 0; count of bases not matched to a gene: 4. The CDR3 covers 15 residues. CDR3 amino acids: CASSGQGIMNTEAFF. The CDR3, as DNA: TGCGCCAGCAGCGGACAGGGGATCATGAACACTGAAGCTTTCTTT.

This clone was observed a handful of times. This chain uses TRBV10-1 with TRBJ1-1, with D possibly matching TRBD1 (5 bases). V was cut by 3 bases and J by 6 bases, with 11 bases left in between. This CDR3 has 13 amino acids. CDR1 and CDR2 from the germline V gene are WNHNN and SYGVQD (reference sequence). The DNA for the CDR3 is TGCGCCAGCAGTGAAACCCCCAGGGCTGAAGCTTTCTTT. It is translated as CASSETPRAEAFF.

The table lists this clone with a count of one. V gene TRBV5-1 combines with J gene TRBJ2-1, with 8 bases identical to TRBD1. Trimming cost V 4 bases and J 7 bases; bases outside gene matches: 10. Germline V lookup: CDR1 SGHRS, CDR2 YFSETQ. This CDR3 has 15 residues. The CDR3 DNA reads as TGCGCCAGCAGCGTAGGACAGGGAATCGTAAATGAGCAGTTCTTC. As protein: CASSVGQGIVNEQFF.

This clone was picked up a small number of times. V and J are TRBV9 and TRBJ2-3; D is ambiguous. The CDR3 has 15 residues. CDR1 and CDR2 (germline): SGDLS, YYNGEE. V was pared by 0 bases and J by 0 bases, with 8 bases between. CDR3 region: CASSVEPASTDTQYF. CDR3 DNA sequence: TGTGCCAGCAGCGTAGAGCCCGCAAGCACAGATACGCAGTATTTT.

The chain links TRBV3-1 (or the pseudogene TRBV3-2) to TRBJ1-5; D perhaps matches TRBD1 (6 bases). From germline, CDR1 is LGHDT and CDR2 YNNKEL (reference sequence). CDR3 length equals 14 residues. V shed 3 bases and J shed 4 bases, with 10 bases lying between them. The chain's CDR3 is CASSQTGPNQPQHF. In DNA form, the CDR3 reads TGTGCCAGCAGCCAGACAGGCCCGAATCAGCCCCAGCATTTT.

This sequence joins TRBV4-2 and TRBJ2-1; D remains unclear. Trimming removed 5 bases at V and 8 bases at J, with 16 bases between. Germline V gene data show CDR1 as LGHNA and CDR2 as YNFKEQ. The CDR3 has 14 amino acids. The CDR3 loop is CASSSNGRYDEQFF. CDR3 nucleotides: TGTGCCAGCAGCAGCAACGGACGGTATGATGAGCAGTTCTTC.

The gene calls are TRBV19 and TRBJ2-7, with D possibly being TRBD2 (5 bases). Looked up from germline, CDR1 is LNHDA and CDR2 is SQIVND (reference sequence). With 1 base removed from V and 2 bases from J, the gap between germline ends came to 12 bases. This CDR3 is built from 15 residues. CDR3 residues: CASSIARTEAYEQYF. CDR3 coding DNA: TGTGCCAGTAGTATAGCCAGGACTGAAGCCTACGAGCAGTACTTC.

This clone was seen more than once but under ten times. V is TRBV24-1 and J is TRBJ2-1, with D possibly called TRBD1 or TRBD2 (5 bases each). The CDR3 contains 12 residues. Trimming left V 7 bases short and J 6 bases short, with 9 bases between. Per germline, CDR1 KGHDR and CDR2 SFDVKD. Written as DNA, the CDR3 is TGTGCCACCAGCGGGGCCTCCAATGAGCAGTTCTTC. Its protein product is CATSGASNEQFF.

This chain links TRBV29-1 with TRBJ2-7; TRBD2 aligns across 13 bases. Germline CDR1 SQVTM, CDR2 ANQGSEA. With V trimmed by 5 bases and J by 5 bases, 12 bases remained unmatched. This CDR3 has 16 amino acids. The CDR3 reads CSVPGTSGRVADEQYF. CDR3 bases: TGCAGCGTTCCCGGAACTAGCGGGAGGGTGGCTGACGAGCAGTACTTC.

This chain links TRBV11-2 with TRBJ1-1, with D tentatively TRBD1 (6 bases). Germline V gene sequence: CDR1 SGHAT, CDR2 FQNNGV. The V end lost 4 bases, the J end lost 1 base, and 13 bases lay between the germline ends. This CDR3 is 15 amino acids long. The CDR3 is CASSSRGQGNTEAFF. The CDR3 DNA follows: TGTGCCAGCAGCTCCAGGGGCCAGGGGAACACTGAAGCTTTCTTT.

The rearrangement links TRBV1 to TRBJ2-3; the table assigns TRBD2, which was not confirmed against the DNA. TRBV1 is an annotated pseudogene. The CDR3 consists of 16 residues. The CDR3 DNA is TGCACCAGCAGCCAACTTAGCGGGGAGTGCACAGATACGCAGTATTTT. This codes for CTSSQLSGECTDTQYF.

CDR3 DNA: TGTGCCAGCAGGCCGAACATTCAGTACTTC. Encoded protein: CASRPNIQYF. The chain has TRBV6-8 and TRBJ2-4; D gene ambiguous. The CDR3 consists of 10 residues. Germline CDR1 reads MNHGY; CDR2 reads SAAAGT. V shed 6 bases and J shed 7 bases, with 4 bases lying between them.

The V and J genes are TRBV18 and TRBJ1-2, with D hard to call. CDR1 and CDR2 from the germline V gene are KGHSH and LQKENI. There are 14 residues in the CDR3. The V end was cut by 1 base, the J end by 7 bases, with 13 bases between. The CDR3 DNA reads as TGTGCCAGCTCACCACTACATCCCGGAGGTGGCTACACCTTC. This codes for CASSPLHPGGGYTF. Using reference TRBV18 and TRBJ1-2 for the parts outside the CDR3, the full variable domain is NAGVMQNPRHLVRRRGQEARLRCSPMKGHSHVYWYRQLPEEGLKFMVYLQKENIIDESGMPKERFSAEFPKEGPSILRIQQVVRGDSAAYFCASSPLHPGGGYTFGSGTRLTVV.

This clone was seen a single time. The chain recombines TRBV27 with TRBJ2-3; 14 positions match TRBD2. The J segment lost 8 bases and the V segment lost 5 bases, leaving 6 bases of the junction unmatched. Looked up from germline, CDR1 is MNHEY and CDR2 is SMNVEV (reference sequence). The CDR3 has 15 residues. CDR3 DNA sequence: TGTGCCAGCAGTCCGATTGGACTAGCGGGGGGTACGCAGTATTTT. Translated: CASSPIGLAGGTQYF.

The rearrangement joins TRBV7-9 to TRBJ1-6, with D hard to call. The length of the CDR3 is 14 residues. Trimming stripped 4 bases from V and 7 bases from J, with 11 bases between. CDR1 and CDR2 from the germline V gene are SEHNR and FQNEAQ (reference sequence). Here the CDR3 reads CASSSLDPNSPLHF. CDR3 nucleotides: TGTGCCAGCAGCTCACTCGATCCAAATTCACCCCTCCACTTT.

V and J are TRBV14 and TRBJ1-2; 9 bases agree with TRBD1. Germline CDR1 is SGHDN and CDR2 is FVKESK. The CDR3 runs 14 residues. V was clipped by 4 bases and J by 10 bases; unmatched bases: 10. The CDR3 coding sequence is TGTGCCAGCAGCCCGACAGGGGGTTGGGGGCTCTACACCTTC. Amino acids: CASSPTGGWGLYTF.

This chain uses TRBV7-6 with TRBJ1-6; unclear D gene. Germline V gene data show CDR1 as SGHVS and CDR2 as FNYEAQ. The CDR3 consists of 15 residues. The ends were cut back, 1 base at V and 5 bases at J, with 9 bases in the middle. CDR3 protein: CASSLGTPDNSPLHF. Here the CDR3 DNA reads TGTGCCAGCAGCTTAGGGACGCCCGATAATTCACCCCTCCACTTT.